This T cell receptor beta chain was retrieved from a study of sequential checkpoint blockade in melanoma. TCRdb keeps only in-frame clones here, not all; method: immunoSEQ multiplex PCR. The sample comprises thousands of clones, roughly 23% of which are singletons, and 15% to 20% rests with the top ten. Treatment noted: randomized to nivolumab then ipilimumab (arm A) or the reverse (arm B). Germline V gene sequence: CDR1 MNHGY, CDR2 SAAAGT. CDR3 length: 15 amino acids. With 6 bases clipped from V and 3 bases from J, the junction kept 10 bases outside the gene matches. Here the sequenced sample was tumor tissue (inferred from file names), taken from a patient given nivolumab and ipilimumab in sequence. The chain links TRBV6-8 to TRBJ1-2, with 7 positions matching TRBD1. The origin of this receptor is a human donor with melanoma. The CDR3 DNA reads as TGTGCCAGCAGCCAAAGACAGGGACTGGACTATGGCTACACCTTC. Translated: CASSQRQGLDYGYTF.